This TCR beta chain was captured in a study of cytomegalovirus exposure and HLA in healthy donors. Overall study findings and caveats: Fewer N-insertions (relative to the approximately 670-donor mean) were reportedly seen in an Asian-associated ancestry cluster in a later analysis.

V shed 3 bases and J shed 8 bases, with 14 bases lying between them. This CDR3 has 13 amino acids. CDR1 is MDHEN and CDR2 is SYDVKM in the germline V gene. It was with 60 Vbeta and 13 Jbeta primers that the PCR ran. Profiling relied on immunoSEQ multiplex PCR, and the TCRdb table lists in-frame clones only, not all of them. The repertoire has fewer than 200,000 clones, about two thirds of them found once; the top ten carry approximately 3%. About this clone: Its antigen is unknown.

The sequenced sample consisted of PBMCs. The chain joins TRBV28 to TRBJ2-7, with a possible D match to TRBD2 (7 bases). This TCR was sampled from a woman in her twenties or thirties in good health and CMV-seronegative. The CDR3 sequence is CASSFGGLGKQYF. DNA for the CDR3: TGTGCCAGCAGTTTCGGGGGGCTCGGTAAGCAGTACTTC. Combining the CDR3 with reference TRBV28 and TRBJ2-7 gives the whole variable domain DVKVTQSSRYLVKRTGEKVFLECVQDMDHENMFWYRQDPGLGLRLIYFSYDVKMKEKGDIPEGYSVSREKKERFSLILESASTNQTSMYLCASSFGGLGKQYFGPGTRLTVT.